This T cell receptor (beta chain) came from a study of CD8 T cells in Susac syndrome. The study sequenced TCR beta in blood CD8+ and CD4+ T cells. V lost 3 bases and J lost 2, with 8 bases in between. The CDR3 is 14 residues long. The germline CDR1 and CDR2 sequences are MGHRA and YSYEKL. This clonotype was seen a handful of times. After extraction with the RNeasy kit, about 0.5 to 1 ug of the RNA was reverse transcribed using random hexamers. TCRdb fed the immunoSEQ multiplex PCR reads into MiXCR, producing one record per CDR3 protein. The sample lists approximately 140,000 distinct CDR3 sequences, roughly 80% occurring once.

This TCR derives from a human donor with multiple sclerosis. The chain has TRBV4-1 and TRBJ1-5; the D is unclear. The sample consisted of CD8+ T cells from PBMCs. CDR3: CASSHVRGNQPQHF. The DNA of the CDR3 is TGCGCCAGCAGCCACGTTCGGGGCAATCAGCCCCAGCATTTT.